These 15 T cell receptor beta chains came from one sample sequenced in a study of long-term antiretroviral therapy in people with HIV. A v3.0 immunoSEQ assay was performed at survey level. Sequenced by immunoSEQ multiplex PCR; TCRdb stores in-frame clones only, minus some. The table lists about 22,000 clones, 86% of them singletons. The sequenced sample was unsorted PBMCs, obtained 1.3 years after starting antiretroviral therapy. All receptors come from a man between 60 and 75 years old with HIV.

This rearrangement joins TRBV5-1 to TRBJ2-3; 8 bases are shared with TRBD2. The CDR3 has 16 amino acids. From germline, CDR1 is SGHRS and CDR2 YFSETQ. V trimming: 4 bases; J trimming: 0 bases; junction bases outside the gene matches: 7. As DNA, the CDR3 is TGCGCCAGCAGCAGAATAGCGGGACCCAGCACAGATACGCAGTATTTT. Amino acid sequence: CASSRIAGPSTDTQYF.

The CDR3 loop is CASSLEEANSPLHF. The CDR3 nucleotides are TGCGCCAGCAGCTTGGAAGAAGCTAATTCACCCCTCCACTTT. The chain combines TRBV5-1 with TRBJ1-6; D gene uncertain. CDR1 and CDR2 (germline): SGHRS, YFSETQ. This CDR3 spans 14 amino acids. Between the trimmed V and J ends, which lost 0 bases and 6 bases, there was a span of 7 bases.

The rearrangement joins TRBV27 to TRBJ2-3, with TRBD2 as a possible D gene (5 bases). The germline V and J ends were trimmed by 5 bases and 4 bases, with 16 bases remaining between them. The CDR3 has 15 amino acids. Germline V lookup: CDR1 MNHEY, CDR2 SMNVEV (reference sequence). The CDR3 DNA is TGTGCCAGCAGTCCCGCGGGTAGGGCGGCAGATACGCAGTATTTT. Its protein is CASSPAGRAADTQYF.

This rearrangement joins TRBV7-2 to TRBJ1-2, with D perhaps TRBD1 (5 bases). V dropped 1 base and J dropped 4 bases, with 7 bases sitting between them. In germline, CDR1 is SGHTA, CDR2 FQGNSA. This CDR3 comprises 13 residues. In DNA, the CDR3 is TGTGCCAGCAGCTTAGGGGGACGCTATGGCTACACCTTC. The encoded protein is CASSLGGRYGYTF.

The chain combines TRBV2 with TRBJ2-1, with TRBD2 identical over 9 bases. From germline, CDR1 is SNHLY and CDR2 FYNNEI. The ends lost 8 bases at V and 7 bases at J; junction bases unmatched: 12. The CDR3 totals 15 residues. CDR3 protein: CASVVGGGAGNEQFF. In DNA, the CDR3 is TGTGCCAGCGTTGTGGGCGGGGGGGCCGGAAATGAGCAGTTCTTC.

The V and J genes are TRBV15 and TRBJ2-2; TRBD1 is a possible D gene (5 bases). Deletions cut 0 bases from V and 6 bases from J, with 8 bases between. The CDR3 has 14 residues. From germline, CDR1 is LNHNV and CDR2 YYDKDF (reference sequence). This CDR3 reads CATSREGRPGELFF. The CDR3 DNA follows: TGTGCCACCAGCAGAGAGGGGCGACCCGGGGAGCTGTTTTTT.

The chain couples TRBV11-2 to TRBJ2-2; D may be TRBD1 (6 bases). Germline CDR1 reads SGHAT; CDR2 reads FQNNGV. The CDR3 has 16 amino acids. The V gene lost 1 base and the J gene lost 7 bases, with 16 bases spanning the gap. In DNA form, the CDR3 reads TGTGCCAGCAGCTTAGTGGGCAGGGGAGCGATCGGGGAGCTGTTTTTT. It translates to CASSLVGRGAIGELFF.

The genes are TRBV7-9 and TRBJ1-1; D remains unclear. V was shortened by 3 bases and J by 1 base, with 6 bases between the two germline ends. The CDR3 runs to 13 residues. CDR1 is SEHNR and CDR2 is FQNEAQ in the germline V gene (reference sequence). CDR3 sequence reads: CASSFFENTEAFF. Here the CDR3 DNA reads TGTGCCAGCAGCTTCTTCGAGAACACTGAAGCTTTCTTT. The full variable domain, its missing parts supplied by reference TRBV7-9 and TRBJ1-1, is DTGVSQNPRHKITKRGQNVTFRCDPISEHNRLYWYRQTLGQGPEFLTYFQNEAQLEKSRLLSDRFSAERPKGSFSTLEIQRTEQGDSAMYLCASSFFENTEAFFGQGTRLTVV.

The chain carries TRBV6-5 and TRBJ2-6; D gene unclear. Trimming pared 2 bases from V and 4 bases from J, leaving 3 bases between. There are 13 residues in the CDR3. Looked up from germline, CDR1 is MNHEY and CDR2 is SVGAGI. CDR3 region: CASSYAGANVLTF. The DNA for the CDR3 is TGTGCCAGCAGTTACGCCGGGGCCAACGTCCTGACTTTC.

The rearrangement joins TRBV5-1 to TRBJ1-2; D unclear. This CDR3 has 14 amino acids. The ends were cut back, 2 bases at V and 6 bases at J, with 14 bases in the middle. From germline, CDR1 is SGHRS and CDR2 YFSETQ. This CDR3 is CASSFLASRDGYTF. The CDR3 coding sequence is TGCGCCAGCAGCTTTTTGGCGTCACGGGATGGCTACACCTTC.

V is TRBV5-1 and J is TRBJ2-1, with D perhaps matching TRBD2 (6 bases). CDR1 SGHRS and CDR2 YFSETQ come from the germline V gene. V was shortened by 5 bases and J by 6 bases, with 9 bases between the two germline ends. The CDR3 has 12 amino acids. The CDR3 DNA is TGCGCCAGCAGGGGGGGTGGCAATGAGCAGTTCTTC. Amino acid sequence: CASRGGGNEQFF.

The V and J genes are TRBV5-6 and TRBJ2-1, with 11 bases aligning to TRBD1. Trimming took 0 bases from V and 12 from J; bases not matched to a gene: 8. The length of the CDR3 is 15 residues. The germline gives CDR1 SGHDT, CDR2 YYEEEE. As DNA, the CDR3 is TGTGCCAGCAGCTTGGCGGGACAGGGGGGTCGGGCGCAGTTCTTC. It encodes CASSLAGQGGRAQFF. The entire variable domain, with the rest obtained from reference TRBV5-6 and TRBJ2-1, is as follows: DAGVTQSPTHLIKTRGQQVTLRCSPKSGHDTVSWYQQALGQGPQFIFQYYEEEERQRGNFPDRFSGHQFPNYSSELNVNALLLGDSALYLCASSLAGQGGRAQFFGPGTRLTVL.

V gene TRBV2 combines with J gene TRBJ1-2; D not certain. Per the germline V gene, CDR1 is SNHLY and CDR2 is FYNNEI. The CDR3 is made up of 14 amino acids. Trimming cost V 3 bases and J 0 bases, with 8 bases left between them. CDR3 nucleotides: TGTGCCAGCAGTGATGGGCCTACTAACTATGGCTACACCTTC. Its protein is CASSDGPTNYGYTF.

The V gene is TRBV7-9, the J gene TRBJ2-3; the D gene is possibly TRBD2 (6 bases). V was clipped by 7 bases and J by 1 base, with 18 bases between them. This CDR3 has 16 amino acids. Germline values: CDR1 SEHNR, CDR2 FQNEAQ (reference sequence). The CDR3 spells CASTGRSTGRTDTQYF. The CDR3, as DNA: TGTGCCAGCACGGGGAGGTCCACGGGGCGCACAGATACGCAGTATTTT.

J is TRBJ2-1 and V is TRBV7-9, with 9 bases fitting TRBD2. V dropped 2 bases and J dropped 5; count of bases not matched to a gene: 7. This CDR3 region has 16 residues. Per germline, CDR1 SEHNR and CDR2 FQNEAQ (reference sequence). In nucleotides, the CDR3 is TGTGCCAGCAGCTTAATAGCGGGAGTAGGTAACAATGAGCAGTTCTTC. This encodes CASSLIAGVGNNEQFF.